This T cell receptor (beta chain) comes out of a study of cytomegalovirus exposure and HLA in healthy donors. Study summary: Earlier, almost 120 million unique TCR beta sequences were recovered from roughly 170 million T cells by an analysis. Study findings and constraints: Available immune exposure information was restricted to CMV serostatus only. Associated with cytomegalovirus, according to the listing, were 150 to 200 TCR beta chains.

Researchers ran the PCR with 60 Vbeta and 13 Jbeta primers. Repertoires were generated with immunoSEQ multiplex PCR, while TCRdb's copy carries only in-frame clones and drops some. The sample contains 95,000 to 110,000 clones, 65% to 80% of which appear only once. The donors gave bone marrow, and they were healthy. This CDR3 contains 14 residues. J lost 5 bases, V lost 5 bases, and 3 bases had no gene match. Germline CDR1 and CDR2: SEHNR and FQNEAQ (reference sequence). This clone has just a few counts. What it binds is not known. The sequence was collected from a woman aged 18 to 35 in good health and CMV-seropositive. The chain carries TRBV7-9 and TRBJ1-4; 9 bases agree with TRBD1. The specimen was PBMCs. CDR3 bases: TGTGCCAGCAGCCCGGACAGGGGAAATGAAAAACTGTTTTTT. Translated, it gives CASSPDRGNEKLFF.